This T cell receptor (beta chain) appears in the sequencing data of a study of CD8 T cells in ankylosing spondylitis. Overall study results and limits: Disease-linked clones reportedly concentrated significantly in matched ankylosing spondylitis synovial fluid. Typical of ankylosing spondylitis blood, it appeared, was a TCR beta motif of several highly homologous variants. A CD8+ phenotype characterized the disease-linked clones, which were relatively rare in peripheral blood.

Libraries of TCR beta came from quantitative 5'-RACE with molecular barcodes. MiXCR was run by TCRdb on the 5' RACE reads, yielding one entry per CDR3 protein. This sample carries about 140,000 distinct CDR3 sequences, 7% to 10% of them seen once, and the ten largest clones take 7.3%. Regarding this clonotype: What it binds is not known.

This clonotype originated in a male donor with ankylosing spondylitis. The sequencing input was synovial fluid, either unsorted or a sorted T cell fraction (not recorded which).

The CDR3 protein is CASSLGSEAFF. CDR3 sequence (DNA): TGTGCCAGCAGCTTAGGCAGTGAAGCTTTCTTT. V usage is TRBV7-9 and J usage is TRBJ1-1; D is undetermined. CDR3 length: 11 residues. The germline V gene encodes CDR1 SEHNR and CDR2 FQNEAQ (reference sequence). The V gene lost 1 base and the J gene lost 7 bases, with 4 bases spanning the gap.